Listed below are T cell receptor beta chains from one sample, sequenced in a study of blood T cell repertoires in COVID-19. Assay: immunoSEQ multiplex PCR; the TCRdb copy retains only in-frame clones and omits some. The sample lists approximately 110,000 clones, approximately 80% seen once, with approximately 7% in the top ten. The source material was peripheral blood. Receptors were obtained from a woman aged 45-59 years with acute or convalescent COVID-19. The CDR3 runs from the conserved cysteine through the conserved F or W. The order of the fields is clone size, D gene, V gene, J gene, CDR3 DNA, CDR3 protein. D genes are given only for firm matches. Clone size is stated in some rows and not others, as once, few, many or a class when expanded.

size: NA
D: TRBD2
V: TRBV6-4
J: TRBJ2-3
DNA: TGTGCCAGCAGTGACTCTAGCGGGGGCACAGATACGCAGTATTTT
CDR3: CASSDSSGGTDTQYF

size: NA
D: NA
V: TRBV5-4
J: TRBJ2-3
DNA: TGTGCCAGCAGCTTAAAAGAGGCAGATACGCAGTATTTT
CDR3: CASSLKEADTQYF

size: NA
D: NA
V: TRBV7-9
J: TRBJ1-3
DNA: TGTGCCAGCAGCTCCTCAGGGGACACCATATATTTT
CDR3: CASSSSGDTIYF

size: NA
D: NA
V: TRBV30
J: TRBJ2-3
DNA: TGTGCCTGGAGTGTCTTAGATACGCAGTATTTT
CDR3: CAWSVLDTQYF

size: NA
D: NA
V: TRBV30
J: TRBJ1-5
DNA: TGTGCCTGGAGTGCGCGAGGGACTCATCAGCCCCAGCATTTT
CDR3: CAWSARGTHQPQHF

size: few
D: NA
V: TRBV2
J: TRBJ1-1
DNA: TGTGCCAGCAGGGCGGAGATGAACACTGAAGCTTTCTTT
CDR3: CASRAEMNTEAFF

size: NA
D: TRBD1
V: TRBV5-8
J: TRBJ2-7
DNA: TGTGCCAGCAGCTTCACGACCGGGACAGGGAGGGACGAGCAGTACTTC
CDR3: CASSFTTGTGRDEQYF

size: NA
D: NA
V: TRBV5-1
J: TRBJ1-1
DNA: TGCGCCAGCAGCTTGGCGGGAGGGGGATTGGCTGAAGCTTTCTTT
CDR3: CASSLAGGGLAEAFF

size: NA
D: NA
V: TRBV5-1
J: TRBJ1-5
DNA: TGCGCCAGCAGCTTAGAGGGAAGTCAGCCCCAGCATTTT
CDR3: CASSLEGSQPQHF

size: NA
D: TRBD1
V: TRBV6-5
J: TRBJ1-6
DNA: TGTGCCAGCAGTTACGGGACAGGGCCATATAATTCACCCCTCCACTTT
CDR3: CASSYGTGPYNSPLHF

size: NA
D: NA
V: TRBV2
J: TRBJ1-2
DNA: TGTGCCAGCCGGTCGGGGGGGTGGTTGGAAGGCTACACCTTC
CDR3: CASRSGGWLEGYTF

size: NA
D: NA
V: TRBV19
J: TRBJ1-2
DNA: TGTGCCAGTAGTCAACACCCGGGGGGTCCGAAGTCCTATGGCTACACCTTC
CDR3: CASSQHPGGPKSYGYTF

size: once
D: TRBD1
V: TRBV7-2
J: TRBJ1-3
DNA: TGTGCCAGCAGCCCCAGGAACCCAGGGGGTGCTGGAAACACCATATATTTT
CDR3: CASSPRNPGGAGNTIYF

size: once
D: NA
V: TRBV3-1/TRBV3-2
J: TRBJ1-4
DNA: TGTGCCAGCAGCCATGTTGCGGGGCTCACGGAAAAACTGTTTTTT
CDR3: CASSHVAGLTEKLFF

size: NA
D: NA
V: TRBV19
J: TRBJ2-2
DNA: TGTGCCAGTAGTATAGGTCTAGAAGGTGGCGGGGAGCTGTTTTTT
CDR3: CASSIGLEGGGELFF

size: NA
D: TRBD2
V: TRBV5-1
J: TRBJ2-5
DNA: TGCGCCAGCAGCCACACTAGCGGGGTGACGGAGACCCAGTACTTC
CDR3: CASSHTSGVTETQYF

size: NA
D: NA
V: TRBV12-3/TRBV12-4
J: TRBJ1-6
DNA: TGTGCCAGCACCCGCGGGAATTCACCCCTCCACTTT
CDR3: CASTRGNSPLHF

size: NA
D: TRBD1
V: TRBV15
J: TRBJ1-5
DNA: TGTGCCACCAGCAGAGGCCAGGGGGCGAGCAATCAGCCCCAGCATTTT
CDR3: CATSRGQGASNQPQHF

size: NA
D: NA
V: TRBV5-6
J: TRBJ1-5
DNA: TGTGCCAGCAGCCGCCGGGATACCCCCAATCAGCCCCAGCATTTT
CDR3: CASSRRDTPNQPQHF

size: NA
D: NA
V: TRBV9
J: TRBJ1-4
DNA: TGTGCCAGCAGCGTAGGGGAGGGAGGGTTCGGAAAACTGTTTTTT
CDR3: CASSVGEGGFGKLFF

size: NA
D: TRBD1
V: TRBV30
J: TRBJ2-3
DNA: TGTGCCTGGGACAGGGGCACAGATACGCAGTATTTT
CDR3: CAWDRGTDTQYF

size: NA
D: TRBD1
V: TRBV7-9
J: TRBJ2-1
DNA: TGTGCCAGCCCGACCCCAGGGGGACCAAATGAGCAGTTCTTC
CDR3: CASPTPGGPNEQFF

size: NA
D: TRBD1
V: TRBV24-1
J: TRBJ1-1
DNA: TGTGCCACCAGTGATTCCCGACAGGGGAACACTGAAGCTTTCTTT
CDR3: CATSDSRQGNTEAFF

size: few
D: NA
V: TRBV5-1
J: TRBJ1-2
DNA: TGCGCCAGCAGCTTGACAGGTTCGTTGTGGGATGGCTACACCTTC
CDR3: CASSLTGSLWDGYTF

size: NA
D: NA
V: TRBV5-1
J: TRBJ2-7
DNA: TGCGCCAGCAGCTCCACAGCAGGGGCCCGGGAGCAGTACTTC
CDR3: CASSSTAGAREQYF

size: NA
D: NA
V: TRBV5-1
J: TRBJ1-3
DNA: TGCGCCAGCAGCTTAAGTGGTGCAGGGCGAACTGGAAACACCATATATTTT
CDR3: CASSLSGAGRTGNTIYF

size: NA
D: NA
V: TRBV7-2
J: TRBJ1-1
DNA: TGTGCCAGCACGTCCGGGGGGACGAACACTGAAGCTTTCTTT
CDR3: CASTSGGTNTEAFF

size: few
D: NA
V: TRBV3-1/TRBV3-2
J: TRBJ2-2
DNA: TGTGCCAGCAGCCAATTTCTCACCGGGGAGCTGTTTTTT
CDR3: CASSQFLTGELFF

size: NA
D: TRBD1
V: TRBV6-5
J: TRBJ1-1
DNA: TGTGCCACCTTCAGGGGGCGCAGCACTGAAGCTTTCTTT
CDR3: CATFRGRSTEAFF

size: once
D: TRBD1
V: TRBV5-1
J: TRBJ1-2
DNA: TGCGCCAGCAGCTTGGAATGGGGACAGACTAACTATGGCTACACCTTC
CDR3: CASSLEWGQTNYGYTF

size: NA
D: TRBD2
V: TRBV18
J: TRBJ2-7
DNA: TGTGCCAGCTCACCCATAGCGGGGGCTTCCTACGAGCAGTACTTC
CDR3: CASSPIAGASYEQYF

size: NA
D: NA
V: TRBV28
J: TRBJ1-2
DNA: TGTGCCAGCGAAGGGGCAGGGGTTAACTATGGCTACACCTTC
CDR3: CASEGAGVNYGYTF

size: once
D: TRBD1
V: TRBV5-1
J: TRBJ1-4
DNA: TGCGCCAGCAGCTCCCCGGACAGGGGAGGCGAAAAACTGTTTTTT
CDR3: CASSSPDRGGEKLFF

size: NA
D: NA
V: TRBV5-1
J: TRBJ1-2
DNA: TGCGCCAGCAGCCAGACTCTTAACTATGGCTACACCTTC
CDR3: CASSQTLNYGYTF

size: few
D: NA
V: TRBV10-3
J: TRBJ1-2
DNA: TGTGCCACCACAGGGTTCACTGGCTACACCTTC
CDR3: CATTGFTGYTF

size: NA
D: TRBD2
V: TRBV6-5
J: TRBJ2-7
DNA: TGTGCCAGCACCTCAGCGGGGACTTCCTACGAGCAGTACTTC
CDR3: CASTSAGTSYEQYF

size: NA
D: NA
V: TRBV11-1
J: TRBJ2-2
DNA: TGTGCCAGCAGCTTAGGTCTGGGGCGCGGCACCGGGGAGCTGTTTTTT
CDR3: CASSLGLGRGTGELFF

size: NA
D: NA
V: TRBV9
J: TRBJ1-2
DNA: TGTGCCAGCAGCGTTCGGGGTTTGGGCTATGGCTACACCTTC
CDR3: CASSVRGLGYGYTF

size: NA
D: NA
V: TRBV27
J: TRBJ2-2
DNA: TGTGCCAGCAGTTTAATTATAACCGGGGAGCTGTTTTTT
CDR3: CASSLIITGELFF

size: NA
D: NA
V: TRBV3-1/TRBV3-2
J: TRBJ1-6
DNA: TGTGCCAGCAGCCAAGTTCTGGACAGCCAAAATAATTCACCCCTCCACTTT
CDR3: CASSQVLDSQNNSPLHF

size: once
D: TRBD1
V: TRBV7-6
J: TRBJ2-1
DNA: TGTGCCAGCAGCTTCCTAGCCGGGACAGGGAGGGATGAGCAGTTCTTC
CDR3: CASSFLAGTGRDEQFF

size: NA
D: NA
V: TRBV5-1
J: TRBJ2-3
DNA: TGCGCCAGCAGCCCCGGGGACATTACCACAGATACGCAGTATTTT
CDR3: CASSPGDITTDTQYF

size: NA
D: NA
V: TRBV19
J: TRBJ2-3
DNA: TGTGCCAGTAGACCGAGGGGGGAGGGGGATACGCAGTATTTT
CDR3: CASRPRGEGDTQYF

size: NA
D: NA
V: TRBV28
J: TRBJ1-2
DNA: TGTGCCAGCAGTTCCATAAGGGGGGGCTACACCTTC
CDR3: CASSSIRGGYTF

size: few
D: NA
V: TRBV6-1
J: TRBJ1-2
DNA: TGTGCCAGCAGTGAATATCCCAACTATGGCTACACCTTC
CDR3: CASSEYPNYGYTF